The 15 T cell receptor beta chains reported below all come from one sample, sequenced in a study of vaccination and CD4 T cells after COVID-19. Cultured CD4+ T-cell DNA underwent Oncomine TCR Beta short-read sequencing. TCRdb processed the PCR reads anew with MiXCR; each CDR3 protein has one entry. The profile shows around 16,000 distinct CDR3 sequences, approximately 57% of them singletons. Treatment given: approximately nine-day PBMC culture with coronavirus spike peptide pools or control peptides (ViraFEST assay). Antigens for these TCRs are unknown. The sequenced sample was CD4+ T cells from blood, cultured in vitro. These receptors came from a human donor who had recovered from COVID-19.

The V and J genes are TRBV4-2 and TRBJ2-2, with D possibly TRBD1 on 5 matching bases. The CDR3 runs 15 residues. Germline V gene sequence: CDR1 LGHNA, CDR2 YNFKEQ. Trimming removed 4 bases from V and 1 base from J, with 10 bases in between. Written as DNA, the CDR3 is TGTGCCAGCAGCCTCACCGACAGGAACACCGGGGAGCTGTTTTTT. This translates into CASSLTDRNTGELFF.

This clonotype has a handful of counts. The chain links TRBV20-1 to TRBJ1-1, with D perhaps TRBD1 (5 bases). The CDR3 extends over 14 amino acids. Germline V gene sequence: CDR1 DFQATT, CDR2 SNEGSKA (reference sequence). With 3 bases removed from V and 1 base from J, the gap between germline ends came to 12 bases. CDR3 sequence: CSASEGATNTEAFF. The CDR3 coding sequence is TGCAGTGCTAGTGAAGGGGCGACGAACACTGAAGCTTTCTTT.

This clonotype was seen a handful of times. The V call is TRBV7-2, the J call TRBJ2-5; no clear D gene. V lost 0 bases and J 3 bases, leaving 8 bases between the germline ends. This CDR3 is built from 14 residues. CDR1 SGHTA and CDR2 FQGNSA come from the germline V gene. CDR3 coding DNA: TGTGCCAGCAGCTTAGCTGTAACAGAAGAGACCCAGTACTTC. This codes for CASSLAVTEETQYF.

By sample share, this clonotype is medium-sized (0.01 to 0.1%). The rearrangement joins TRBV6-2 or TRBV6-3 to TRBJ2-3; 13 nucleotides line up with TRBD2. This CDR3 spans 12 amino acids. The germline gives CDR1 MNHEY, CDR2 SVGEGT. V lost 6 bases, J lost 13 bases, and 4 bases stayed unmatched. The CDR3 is CASRSTSGGEYF. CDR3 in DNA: TGTGCCAGCAGATCAACTAGCGGGGGGGAGTATTTT.

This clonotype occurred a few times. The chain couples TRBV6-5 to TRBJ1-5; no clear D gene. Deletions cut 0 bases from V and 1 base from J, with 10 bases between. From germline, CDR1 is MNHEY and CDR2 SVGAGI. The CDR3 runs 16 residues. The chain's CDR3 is CASSYSRVGSNQPQHF. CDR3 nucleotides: TGTGCCAGCAGTTACTCTCGGGTGGGGAGCAATCAGCCCCAGCATTTT.

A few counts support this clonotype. For the CDR3, the DNA is TGCGCCAGCAGCTTGGCTGGGGCCAACGTCCTGACTTTC. Translating gives CASSLAGANVLTF. The rearrangement uses TRBV5-1 and TRBJ2-6; D not resolved. Germline assignment: CDR1 SGHRS and CDR2 YFSETQ. V was pared by 0 bases and J by 2 bases, with 0 bases between. The CDR3 extends over 13 amino acids.

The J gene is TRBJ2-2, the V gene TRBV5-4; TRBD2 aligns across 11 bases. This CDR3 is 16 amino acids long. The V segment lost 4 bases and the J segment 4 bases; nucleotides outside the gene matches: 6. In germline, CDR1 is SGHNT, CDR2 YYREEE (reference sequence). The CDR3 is CASSATSGRVTGELFF. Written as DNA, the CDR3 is TGTGCCAGCAGCGCTACTAGCGGGAGAGTCACCGGGGAGCTGTTTTTT.

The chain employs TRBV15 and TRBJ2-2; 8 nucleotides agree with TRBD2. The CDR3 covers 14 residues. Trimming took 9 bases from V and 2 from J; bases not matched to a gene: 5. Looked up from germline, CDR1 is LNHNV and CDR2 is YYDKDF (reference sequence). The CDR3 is CATRSGGNTGELFF. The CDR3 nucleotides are TGTGCCACTCGCAGCGGGGGAAACACCGGGGAGCTGTTTTTT.

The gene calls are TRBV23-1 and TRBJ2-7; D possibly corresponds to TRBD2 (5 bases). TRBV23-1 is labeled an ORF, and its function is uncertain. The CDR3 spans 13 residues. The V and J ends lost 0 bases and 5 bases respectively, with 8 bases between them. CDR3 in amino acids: CASSQSAGDEQYF. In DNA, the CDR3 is TGCGCCAGCAGTCAATCGGCCGGGGACGAGCAGTACTTC.

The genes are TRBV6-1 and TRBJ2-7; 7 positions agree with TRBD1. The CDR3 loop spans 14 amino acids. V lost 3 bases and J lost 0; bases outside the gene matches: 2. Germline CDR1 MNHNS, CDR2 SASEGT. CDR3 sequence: CASSERQGSYEQYF. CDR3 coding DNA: TGTGCCAGCAGTGAGCGACAGGGCTCCTACGAGCAGTACTTC.

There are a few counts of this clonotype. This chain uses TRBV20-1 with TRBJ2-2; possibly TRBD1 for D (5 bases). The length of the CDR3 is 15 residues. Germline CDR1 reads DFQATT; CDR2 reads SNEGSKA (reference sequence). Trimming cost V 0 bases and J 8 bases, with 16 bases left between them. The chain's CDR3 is CSARDPAGRSGELFF. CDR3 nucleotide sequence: TGCAGTGCTAGAGATCCGGCAGGGCGGAGTGGGGAGCTGTTTTTT.

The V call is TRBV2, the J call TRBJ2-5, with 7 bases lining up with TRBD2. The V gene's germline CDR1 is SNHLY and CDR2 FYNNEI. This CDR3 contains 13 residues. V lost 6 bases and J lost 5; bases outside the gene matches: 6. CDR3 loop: CASRNNGGETQYF. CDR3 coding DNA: TGTGCCAGCAGAAATAACGGGGGGGAGACCCAGTACTTC. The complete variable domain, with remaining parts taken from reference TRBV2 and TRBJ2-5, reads EPEVTQTPSHQVTQMGQEVILRCVPISNHLYFYWYRQILGQKVEFLVSFYNNEISEKSEIFDDQFSVERPDGSNFTLKIRSTKLEDSAMYFCASRNNGGETQYFGPGTRLLVL.

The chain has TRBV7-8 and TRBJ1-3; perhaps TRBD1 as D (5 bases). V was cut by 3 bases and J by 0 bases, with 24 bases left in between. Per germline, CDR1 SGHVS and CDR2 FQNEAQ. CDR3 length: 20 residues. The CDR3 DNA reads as TGTGCCAGCAGCTTCGGAAACATAGGCGTCGGGGGTAGCTCTGGAAACACCATATATTTT. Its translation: CASSFGNIGVGGSSGNTIYF.

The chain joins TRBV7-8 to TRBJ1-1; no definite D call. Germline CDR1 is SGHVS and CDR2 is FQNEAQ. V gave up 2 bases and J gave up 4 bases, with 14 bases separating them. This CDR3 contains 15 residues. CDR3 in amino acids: CASSLYRGGSTEAFF. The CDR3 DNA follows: TGTGCCAGCAGCTTATATCGGGGAGGGAGCACTGAAGCTTTCTTT.

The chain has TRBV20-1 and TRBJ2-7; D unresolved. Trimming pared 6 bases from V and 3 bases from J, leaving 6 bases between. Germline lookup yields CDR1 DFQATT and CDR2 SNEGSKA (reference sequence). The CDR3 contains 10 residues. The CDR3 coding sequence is TGCAGTGCCTCTAACTACGAGCAGTACTTC. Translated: CSASNYEQYF.